This T cell receptor beta chain was obtained from a study of response to subunit inactivated influenza vaccine. J was trimmed by 3 bases and V by 4 bases; bases with no gene match: 9. Germline-derived CDR1 and CDR2 are SGHTA and FQGNSA. CDR3 size: 16 residues. This clonotype was seen only a few times. Antigen: not known. Each CDR3 protein is one row after TCRdb ran MiXCR on the RT-PCR reads. Of about 650,000 distinct CDR3 sequences listed, around 15% are singletons. The study's findings and limits: Only a handful of new T cells, the authors suggested, are recruited with each seasonal influenza vaccination.

This receptor was taken from a man in his fifties who received an inactivated influenza vaccine. Here the sequenced sample was PBMCs from blood, taken 14 days before vaccination. The chain carries TRBV7-2 and TRBJ2-3, with TRBD2 matching 8 bases. DNA of the CDR3: TGTGCCAGCAGCTCCGGGACTAGATCAGTAACAGATACGCAGTATTTT. Translation: CASSSGTRSVTDTQYF.